This TCR beta chain emerged from a study of CXCR3-negative and CXCR3-positive naive CD8 T cells. For this clonotype: The antigen remains undetermined.

The sorter processed each CD8+ T cell subset in triplicate at over 250,000 cells apiece. Findings and caveats of the study: CXCR3-expressing naive cells carried TRB CDR3s more hydrophobic than those of CXCR3-negative naive cells.

The CDR3 runs to 12 residues. All TRB cDNA libraries came from 5' RACE performed with UMI labels. From the 5' RACE reads, TCRdb lists one entry per CDR3 protein and no DNA. Its table lists 130,000 to 150,000 distinct CDR3 sequences. Sequencing used naive CXCR3+ CD8+ T cells from blood. Indicated subset: CD45RO-CCR7+CD27+CD95- naive CD8+ T cells expressing CXCR3 (TNR3+). V is TRBV12-3 or TRBV12-4 and J is TRBJ1-1. The sequence came from a human donor in good health. Some clones in this sample may be carry-over from other donors' samples. CDR3 amino acids: CASSELTREAFF.